This section outlines one T cell receptor beta chain sequence together with its context. Its antigen target is currently unknown. Base quality data are lacking; no much larger clone is found one base away. This specimen's treatment or condition label, per the study, means: over 15 received Ad26.COV2.S at low or high dose, single or two shots; roughly five received placebo; per-sample allocation not given. Repertoires of vaccine and placebo recipients were sequenced from samples collected on day 63 after the first injection. In Cohort 1b, around 23 adults aged 18-55 years were enrolled at a single site in Boston, USA, between 29 July and 7 August 2020. Ad26.COV2.S was a replication-incompetent adenovirus type 26 vector expressing a prefusion-stabilized SARS-CoV-2 spike protein from the original Wuhan strain. CDR1 and CDR2 were assigned from the germline V gene (reference sequence) as LNHNV and YYDKDF. The trim is 0 bases for V and 6 bases for J, with a gap of 15 bases between the germline ends. From cysteine to phenylalanine, the CDR3 is 15 amino acids long. Just the 45-base CDR3 DNA is kept, in frame starting at base 1.

The immunoSEQ Assay was used to sequence TCRbeta CDR3 regions. After extraction, genomic DNA underwent amplification by bias-controlled multiplex PCR, followed by high-throughput sequencing. Regarding the original processing steps: Collapsing and filtering of sequences were performed to quantify the absolute abundance of each unique TCRbeta CDR3 region. T cell fraction was estimated by normalization of TCRbeta template counts to usable DNA, with usable DNA being measured through amplification of reference genes present in all nucleated cells. Repertoire TCRs were annotated as SARS-CoV-2-specific by exact matching of V gene, CDR3 amino acid sequence and J gene to a known reactive TCR set. The reference SARS-CoV-2 TCR set came from MIRA and was filtered for enrichment in COVID-19-positive ImmuneCODE repertoires, removing public or cross-reactive TCRs. Using the MIRA antigens, annotated TCRs were further analysed by specific ORF or by position within an ORF. Depth was the summed frequency of annotated unique rearrangements, while breadth was defined as annotated unique rearrangements over total unique productive rearrangements. TCR breadth was compared between groups using two-sided Wilcoxon rank-sum tests. The table comes from immuneACCESS by way of TCRdb, which keeps in-frame sequences with V and J called. Part of the clones is missing from these tables; in studies checked, under half for an unresolved V gene and the rest for unknown reasons. V and J calls and clone size are those listed in that table; D and trimming were worked out from the DNA. This sample lists approximately 300,000 clones; approximately 86% were detected once. The ten largest clonotypes hold under 2.5% of the sample.

This entry belongs to a study of Ad26.COV2.S vaccination and SARS-CoV-2 variants (dated by TCRdb to about 2021). Context from the whole study: Vaccine-arm donors came from COV1001, a multicentre, randomized, double-blind, placebo-controlled phase I-IIa trial of Ad26.COV2.S in healthy adults. Ad26.COV2.S was given intramuscularly at 5x10^10 or 1x10^11 viral particles, as a single shot or as two shots 56 days apart. Sequencing of the TCRbeta repertoire served to evaluate the specificity and breadth of SARS-CoV-2-reactive T cell receptors following Ad26.COV2.S vaccination. The TCR-sequenced set comprised around 30 samples: 19 Ad26.COV2.S vaccine recipients, 5 placebo recipients and 8 SARS-CoV-2 convalescent individuals. Trial participants were randomized into five groups of five: low-dose or high-dose Ad26.COV2.S given once or twice, or placebo on both occasions. Blinding of investigators to trial group allocation was maintained during experiments and outcome assessment.

The paper as a whole reports these results and caveats: After vaccination, substantial breadth of spike-specific CD8+ and CD4+ T cell responses was reported. The authors noted that total T cell responses may have been underestimated by the TCR breadth and depth analyses. Vaccine and placebo recipients had similar non-spike TCR breadth, a finding consistent with the vaccine containing only spike. Higher spike-specific TCR breadth was observed in Ad26.COV2.S recipients than in placebo recipients (P = 0.0014). The study was not powered to compare responses between vaccine doses or regimens.

Here the chain combines TRBV15 and TRBJ2-7, with TRBD1 perhaps the D gene, on 6 matching bases. Material: peripheral blood, obtained in a trial of Ad26.COV2.S vaccine versus placebo. This sequence originates from a person between 18 and 59 years old who received the Ad26.COV2.S COVID-19 vaccine or a placebo. The DNA sequence reads TGTGCCACCAGCAGAGATCGGCAGGGGACGGGCGAGCAGTACTTC. The translation is CATSRDRQGTGEQYF.